The rows below give T cell receptor beta chains drawn from one sample of a study of tumor-infiltrating lymphocytes in oesophageal squamous cell carcinoma. TCRdb reanalysed the PCR reads using MiXCR and keeps one entry per CDR3 protein. The sample shows approximately 13,000 distinct CDR3 sequences, over 45% of them seen only once. The sequenced sample was blood. The receptors originated from a male donor with esophageal squamous cell carcinoma. Both conserved end residues are part of each CDR3. The D gene is left open where the match is weak. Part of the rows lack a size; the others show once, few, many or a class for expanded clones.

clone size,V gene,J gene,D gene,CDR3 protein,CDR3 DNA
.,TRBV6-6,TRBJ2-5,.,CASSYSRPQTSQETQYF,TGTGCCAGCAGTTACTCACGCCCCCAGACTAGTCAAGAGACCCAGTACTTC
.,TRBV7-2,TRBJ2-7,.,CASSLGVTYEQYF,TGTGCCAGCAGCTTAGGGGTGACCTACGAGCAGTACTTC
.,TRBV7-3,TRBJ2-6,.,CASSLAYRAGRFLRAVLRF,.
many,TRBV6-2/TRBV6-3,TRBJ2-7,.,CASSYDFGGGRSNYEQYF,TGTGCCAGCAGTTACGATTTTGGCGGGGGCCGAAGCAACTACGAGCAGTACTTC
many,TRBV25-1,TRBJ1-1,TRBD1,CASSERGTGEGTEAFF,TGTGCCAGCAGTGAAAGGGGGACAGGGGAGGGCACTGAAGCTTTCTTT
.,TRBV7-2,TRBJ2-7,.,CASSLVEGSYEQYF,TGTGCCAGCAGCTTAGTAGAGGGGTCCTACGAGCAGTACTTC
few,TRBV7-2,TRBJ2-5,.,CASSPIGIGPVFF,TGTGCCAGCAGCCCTATCGGCATAGGCCCCGTATTCTTC
.,TRBV7-2,TRBJ2-3,TRBD1,CASSLPETGTEYTDTQYF,TGTGCCAGCAGCTTACCCGAGACCGGGACAGAATACACAGATACGCAGTATTTT
few,TRBV7-9,TRBJ2-6,.,CASSLGEVGANVLTF,TGTGCCAGCAGCTTAGGTGAGGTAGGGGCCAACGTCCTGACTTTC
medium-sized,TRBV28,TRBJ1-5,TRBD1,CASSFLQGAGNQPQHF,TGTGCCAGCAGTTTCCTACAGGGGGCGGGCAATCAGCCCCAGCATTTT
.,TRBV7-2,TRBJ2-1,.,CASSLSRGGASYNEQFF,TGTGCCAGCAGCTTATCCAGGGGCGGCGCATCCTACAATGAGCAGTTCTTC
.,TRBV6-2/TRBV6-3,TRBJ2-1,TRBD1,CASSYFDRANEQFF,TGTGCCAGCAGTTACTTCGACAGGGCAAATGAGCAGTTCTTC
.,TRBV6-1,TRBJ2-1,TRBD1,CASRPRGYNSPLHF,TGTGCCAGCAGGCCCAGGGGGTACAATTCACCCCTCCACTTC
many,TRBV7-9,TRBJ2-1,.,CASSSWTVSSYNEQFF,TGTGCCAGCAGCTCCTGGACAGTGAGCTCCTACAATGAGCAGTTCTTC
.,TRBV12-3/TRBV12-4,TRBJ1-1,.,CASSFKSFVAFF,TGTGCCAGCAGTTTTAAGTCCTTTGTTGCTTTCTTT
.,TRBV7-4,TRBJ2-3,.,CASSLGPRAQYF,TGTGCCAGCAGCTTAGGGCCCAGAGCGCAGTATTTT
.,TRBV6-1,TRBJ1-6,.,CASSEVPTDSPLHF,TGTGCCAGCAGTGAAGTCCCCACCGATTCACCCCTCCACTTT
.,TRBV7-2,TRBJ2-5,.,CASSLGVGETQYF,TGTGCCAGCAGCTTAGGGGTCGGAGAGACCCAGTACTTC
medium-sized,TRBV10-3,TRBJ2-7,.,CAISEPDPDGYEQYF,TGTGCCATCAGTGAGCCGGACCCGGACGGCTACGAGCAGTACTTC
few,TRBV5-6,TRBJ2-5,TRBD1,CASSLVAGGGETQYF,TGTGCCAGCAGCTTGGTGGCAGGGGGCGGAGAGACCCAGTACTTC
medium-sized,TRBV5-1,TRBJ2-1,.,CASSYVTGGHNEQFF,TGCGCCAGCAGCTATGTGACGGGTGGACACAATGAGCAGTTCTTC
few,TRBV7-3,TRBJ2-1,TRBD2,CASSPLAGSYNEQFF,TGTGCCAGCAGCCCCTTAGCGGGGTCCTACAATGAGCAGTTCTTC
.,TRBV7-6,TRBJ2-1,.,CASSLLPGQAYNEQFF,TGTGCCAGCAGCTTGTTACCGGGACAAGCATACAATGAGCAGTTCTTC